The 7 T cell receptor beta chains in this list originate from one sample, sequenced in a study of blood T cell repertoires in COVID-19. Produced via immunoSEQ multiplex PCR; TCRdb's table is partial and in-frame only. The data show 20,000 to 30,000 clones, roughly 89% seen once. The sequenced material came from peripheral blood. The source of these receptors is a human donor in a cohort sampled during active COVID-19.

CDR3 nucleotide sequence: TGTGCCAGCACCAGTAGGCGGGGGGCCTACGAGCAGTACTTC. This encodes CASTSRRGAYEQYF. The chain carries TRBV7-2 and TRBJ2-7; 8 positions match TRBD2. Per germline, CDR1 SGHTA and CDR2 FQGNSA. The junction had 7 bases not matched to a gene; V was cut back by 7 bases and J by 2 bases. This CDR3 contains 14 residues.

This clone was observed once. The V and J genes are TRBV6-5 and TRBJ1-1; D is uncertain. V gave up 2 bases and J gave up 3 bases, with 10 bases separating them. Per germline, CDR1 MNHEY and CDR2 SVGAGI. The CDR3 totals 14 residues. DNA for the CDR3: TGTGCCAGCAGTTACGAGTACTCGGACACTGAAGCTTTCTTT. Translation gives CASSYEYSDTEAFF.

The genes are TRBV6-5 and TRBJ1-2; a weak D match, TRBD1 (5 bases). This CDR3 comprises 13 residues. The germline V gene has CDR1 MNHEY and CDR2 SVGAGI. V dropped 6 bases and J dropped 2 bases, with 10 bases sitting between them. CDR3 amino acids: CASSRAGNYGYTF. The CDR3 nucleotides read TGTGCCAGCAGCAGGGCAGGGAACTATGGCTACACCTTC.

The chain recombines TRBV5-5 with TRBJ2-7, with TRBD2 matching over 11 bases. There are 17 residues in the CDR3. Germline V gene sequence: CDR1 SGHKS, CDR2 YYEKEE (reference sequence). With 4 bases clipped from V and 2 bases from J, the junction kept 11 bases outside the gene matches. For the CDR3, the DNA is TGTGCCAGCAGCAGGGGCTTGTCTAGCGGGAGGACCTACGAGCAGTACTTC. Amino acids: CASSRGLSSGRTYEQYF.

The chain combines TRBV19 with TRBJ1-2; 9 positions agree with TRBD1. This CDR3 contains 13 residues. Germline V gives CDR1 LNHDA, CDR2 SQIVND (reference sequence). With V trimmed by 5 bases and J by 8 bases, 6 bases remained unmatched. The CDR3 reads CASSLTGGGGYTF. CDR3 nucleotide sequence: TGTGCCAGTAGTCTGACAGGGGGAGGAGGCTACACCTTC.

Here the CDR3 DNA reads TGTGCCAGCAGCTCCCACAGGGGTTCCACCGGGGAGCTGTTTTTT. This sequence encodes CASSSHRGSTGELFF. V is TRBV11-2 and J is TRBJ2-2; 7 positions match TRBD1. With V trimmed by 4 bases and J by 4 bases, 6 bases remained unmatched. Per germline, CDR1 SGHAT and CDR2 FQNNGV. CDR3 length: 15 residues.

This clone appeared once. The gene calls are TRBV15 and TRBJ2-3; 7 nucleotides match TRBD1. Unmatched junction bases numbered 4, after V lost 3 bases and J lost 1 base. This CDR3 comprises 15 residues. Germline V gives CDR1 LNHNV, CDR2 YYDKDF (reference sequence). CDR3 sequence reads: CATSRPGTGTDTQYF. The CDR3 nucleotides read TGTGCCACCAGCAGGCCCGGGACAGGCACAGATACGCAGTATTTT.